This T cell receptor beta chain was identified during a study of response to subunit inactivated influenza vaccine. Points from the study as a whole: The authors proposed limited new T cell recruitment per seasonal influenza vaccination.

The CDR3 has 15 amino acids. The V end was cut by 0 bases, the J end by 5 bases, with 13 bases between. Germline V CDR1 and CDR2: MNHEY, SVGAGI. This clonotype has just a few counts. The target antigen is unknown. Via MiXCR, TCRdb re-called the RT-PCR reads, giving one row per CDR3 protein. The sample yields hundreds of thousands of distinct CDR3 sequences, roughly 12% seen once. The chain is built from TRBV6-5 and TRBJ1-2, with D tentatively TRBD1 (6 bases). Source: PBMCs from blood, taken on the day of vaccination. This TCR was sampled from a man aged 45-65 years who received an inactivated influenza vaccine. The CDR3 sequence: CASSYSRGGAYGYTF. Written as DNA, the CDR3 is TGTGCCAGCAGTTACTCCAGGGGTGGAGCATATGGCTACACCTTC.